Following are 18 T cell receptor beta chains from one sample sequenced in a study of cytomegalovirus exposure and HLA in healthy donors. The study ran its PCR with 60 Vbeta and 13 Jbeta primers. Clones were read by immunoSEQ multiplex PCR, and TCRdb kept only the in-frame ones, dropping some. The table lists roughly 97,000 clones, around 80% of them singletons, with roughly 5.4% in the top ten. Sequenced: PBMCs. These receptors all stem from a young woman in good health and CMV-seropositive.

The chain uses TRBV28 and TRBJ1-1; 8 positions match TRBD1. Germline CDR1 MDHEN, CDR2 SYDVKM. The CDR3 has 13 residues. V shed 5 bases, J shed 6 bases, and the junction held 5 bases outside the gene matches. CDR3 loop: CASSERTGSEAFF. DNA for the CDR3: TGTGCCAGCAGTGAACGGACAGGGTCTGAAGCTTTCTTT.

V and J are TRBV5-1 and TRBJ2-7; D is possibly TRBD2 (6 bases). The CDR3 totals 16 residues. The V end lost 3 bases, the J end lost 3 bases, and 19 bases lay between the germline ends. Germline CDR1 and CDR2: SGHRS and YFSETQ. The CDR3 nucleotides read TGCGCCAGCAGCTACCTAGCCGCGGGAACCCTCTACGAGCAGTACTTC. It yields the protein CASSYLAAGTLYEQYF.

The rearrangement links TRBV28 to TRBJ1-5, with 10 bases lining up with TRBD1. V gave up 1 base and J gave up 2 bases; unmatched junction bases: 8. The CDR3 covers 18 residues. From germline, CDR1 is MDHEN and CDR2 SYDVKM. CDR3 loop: CASSLYSGTGDGNQPQHF. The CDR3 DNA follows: TGTGCCAGCAGTTTATATAGTGGGACAGGGGACGGCAATCAGCCCCAGCATTTT. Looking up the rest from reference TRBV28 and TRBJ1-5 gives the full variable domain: DVKVTQSSRYLVKRTGEKVFLECVQDMDHENMFWYRQDPGLGLRLIYFSYDVKMKEKGDIPEGYSVSREKKERFSLILESASTNQTSMYLCASSLYSGTGDGNQPQHFGDGTRLSIL.

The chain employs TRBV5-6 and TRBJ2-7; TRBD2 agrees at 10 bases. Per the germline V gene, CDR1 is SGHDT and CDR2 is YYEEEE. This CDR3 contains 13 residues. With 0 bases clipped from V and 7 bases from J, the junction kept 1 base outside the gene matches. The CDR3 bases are TGTGCCAGCAGCTTGGGGACTAGCGGTGAGCAGTACTTC. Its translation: CASSLGTSGEQYF.

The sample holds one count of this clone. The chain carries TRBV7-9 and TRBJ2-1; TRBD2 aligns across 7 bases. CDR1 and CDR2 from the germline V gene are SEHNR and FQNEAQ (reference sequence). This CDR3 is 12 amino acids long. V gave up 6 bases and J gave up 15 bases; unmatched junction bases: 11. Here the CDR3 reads CASSFGAGVLFF. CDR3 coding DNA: TGTGCCAGCAGTTTCGGGGCGGGAGTCTTGTTCTTC.

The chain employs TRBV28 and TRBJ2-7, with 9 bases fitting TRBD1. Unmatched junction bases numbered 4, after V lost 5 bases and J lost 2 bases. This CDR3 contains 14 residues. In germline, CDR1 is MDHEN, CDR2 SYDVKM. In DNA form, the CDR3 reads TGTGCCAGCAGTGCCGGGACAGGGACCTACGAGCAGTACTTC. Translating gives CASSAGTGTYEQYF.

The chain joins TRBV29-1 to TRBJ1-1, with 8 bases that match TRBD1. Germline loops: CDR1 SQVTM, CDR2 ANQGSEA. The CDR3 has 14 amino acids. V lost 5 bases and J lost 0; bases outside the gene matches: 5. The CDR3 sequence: CSVRAQGVNTEAFF. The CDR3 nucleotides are TGCAGCGTTAGGGCACAGGGGGTGAACACTGAAGCTTTCTTT. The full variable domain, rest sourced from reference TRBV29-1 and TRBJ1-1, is SAVISQKPSRDICQRGTSLTIQCQVDSQVTMMFWYRQQPGQSLTLIATANQGSEATYESGFVIDKFPISRPNLTFSTLTVSNMSPEDSSIYLCSVRAQGVNTEAFFGQGTRLTVV.

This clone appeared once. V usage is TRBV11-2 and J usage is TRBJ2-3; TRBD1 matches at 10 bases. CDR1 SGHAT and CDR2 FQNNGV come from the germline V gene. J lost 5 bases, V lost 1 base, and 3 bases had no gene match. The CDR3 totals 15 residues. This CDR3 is CASSLGQGAVDTQYF. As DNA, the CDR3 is TGTGCCAGCAGCTTAGGACAGGGGGCCGTAGATACGCAGTATTTT.

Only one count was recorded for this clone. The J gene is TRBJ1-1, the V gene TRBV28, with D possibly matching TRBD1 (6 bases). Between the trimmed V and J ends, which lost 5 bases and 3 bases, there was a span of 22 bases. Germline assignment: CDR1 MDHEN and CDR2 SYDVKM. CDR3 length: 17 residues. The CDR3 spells CASSTQFRDKTDTEAFF. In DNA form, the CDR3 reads TGTGCCAGCAGTACCCAATTTCGGGACAAAACCGACACTGAAGCTTTCTTT.

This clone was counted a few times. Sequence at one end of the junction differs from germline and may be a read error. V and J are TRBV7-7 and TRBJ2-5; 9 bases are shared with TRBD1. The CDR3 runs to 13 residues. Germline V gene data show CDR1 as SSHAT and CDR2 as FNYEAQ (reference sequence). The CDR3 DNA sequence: TGTGCTAGCAGCACGGACAGGGGCGAGACCCAGTACTTC. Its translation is CASSTDRGETQYF. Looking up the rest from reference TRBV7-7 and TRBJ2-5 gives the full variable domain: GAGVSQSPRYKVTKRGQDVTLRCDPISSHATLYWYQQALGQGPEFLTYFNYEAQPDKSGLPSDRFSAERPEGSISTLTIQRTEQRDSAMYRCASSTDRGETQYFGPGTRLLVL.

CDR3 coding DNA: TGTGCCAGCAGTTCCTACAGGTCAGAGACCCAGTACTTC. The encoded protein is CASSSYRSETQYF. The chain carries TRBV28 and TRBJ2-5; tentatively, D is TRBD1 (5 bases). This CDR3 is 13 amino acids long. Germline loops: CDR1 MDHEN, CDR2 SYDVKM. The V and J ends lost 4 bases and 4 bases respectively, with 10 bases between them.

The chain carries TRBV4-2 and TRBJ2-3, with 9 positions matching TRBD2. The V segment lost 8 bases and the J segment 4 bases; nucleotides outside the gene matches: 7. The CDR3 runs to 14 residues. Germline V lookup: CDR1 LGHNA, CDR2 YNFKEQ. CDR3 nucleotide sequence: TGTGCCAGCTCGGCGGGAGGGAGCGCAGATACGCAGTATTTT. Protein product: CASSAGGSADTQYF.

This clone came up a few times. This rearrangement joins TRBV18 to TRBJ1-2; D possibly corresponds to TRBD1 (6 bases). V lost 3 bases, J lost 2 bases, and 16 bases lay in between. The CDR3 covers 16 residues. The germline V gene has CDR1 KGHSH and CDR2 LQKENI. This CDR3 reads CASSPGEGGRNYGYTF. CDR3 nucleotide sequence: TGTGCCAGCTCACCCGGGGAAGGGGGACGGAACTATGGCTACACCTTC.

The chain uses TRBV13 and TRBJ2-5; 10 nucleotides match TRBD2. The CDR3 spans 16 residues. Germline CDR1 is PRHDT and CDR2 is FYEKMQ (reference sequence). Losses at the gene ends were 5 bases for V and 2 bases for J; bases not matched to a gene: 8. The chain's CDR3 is CASSPRLAGAQETQYF. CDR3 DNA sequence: TGTGCCAGCAGCCCCAGGCTAGCGGGAGCTCAAGAGACCCAGTACTTC.

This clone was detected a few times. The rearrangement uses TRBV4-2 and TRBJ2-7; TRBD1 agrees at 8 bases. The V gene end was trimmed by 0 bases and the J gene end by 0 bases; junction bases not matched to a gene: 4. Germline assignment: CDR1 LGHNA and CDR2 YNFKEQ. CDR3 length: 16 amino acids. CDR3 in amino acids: CASSQEDRASSYEQYF. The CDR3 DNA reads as TGTGCCAGCAGCCAAGAGGACAGGGCCAGCTCCTACGAGCAGTACTTC.

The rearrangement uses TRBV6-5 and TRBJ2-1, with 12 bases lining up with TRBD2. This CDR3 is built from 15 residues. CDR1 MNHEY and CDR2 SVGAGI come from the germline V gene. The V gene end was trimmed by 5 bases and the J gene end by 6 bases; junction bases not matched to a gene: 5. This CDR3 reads CASSRTSGTGNEQFF. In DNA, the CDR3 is TGTGCCAGCAGTCGGACTAGCGGGACTGGCAATGAGCAGTTCTTC.

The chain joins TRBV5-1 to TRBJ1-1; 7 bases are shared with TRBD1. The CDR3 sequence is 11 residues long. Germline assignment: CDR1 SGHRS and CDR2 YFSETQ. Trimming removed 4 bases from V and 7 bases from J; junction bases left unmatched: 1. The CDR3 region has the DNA TGCGCCAGCAGCGGGGACAGTGAAGCTTTCTTT. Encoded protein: CASSGDSEAFF.

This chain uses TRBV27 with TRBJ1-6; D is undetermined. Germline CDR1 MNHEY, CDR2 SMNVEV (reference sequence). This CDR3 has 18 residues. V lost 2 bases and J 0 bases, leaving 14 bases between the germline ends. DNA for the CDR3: TGTGCCAGCAGTTTACCCGCCGCGTACAGCTCCTATAATTCACCCCTCCACTTT. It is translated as CASSLPAAYSSYNSPLHF.